Each of the 11 T cell receptor beta chains below was sequenced from the same sample in a study of CD8 T cells in Susac syndrome. Reverse transcription of 0.5 to 1 ug RNA was performed with random hexamers. In TCRdb, the immunoSEQ multiplex PCR reads were re-called with MiXCR into one record per CDR3 protein. Of around 140,000 distinct CDR3 sequences listed, 65% to 90% are singletons. Sequenced sample: CD8+ T cells from PBMCs. The receptors were gathered from a human donor with multiple sclerosis.

J is TRBJ1-2 and V is TRBV25-1; TRBD1 agrees at 8 bases. Germline lookup yields CDR1 MGHDK and CDR2 SYGVNS. This CDR3 spans 18 amino acids. Trimming at V came to 8 bases and at J to 8 bases, leaving 25 bases not matched to a gene. The DNA for the CDR3 is TGTGCCAGCCCAGGACAGGGCTCGGGGGGCTTGGCGGGGCTGGGCTACACCTTC. The encoded protein is CASPGQGSGGLAGLGYTF.

The chain has TRBV13 and TRBJ2-7; 7 bases line up with TRBD1. The trim removed 1 base at V and 6 bases at J, leaving 0 bases unmatched. The germline CDR1 and CDR2 sequences are PRHDT and FYEKMQ (reference sequence). CDR3 length: 12 amino acids. This chain's CDR3 is CASSLDRGEQYF. In nucleotides, the CDR3 is TGTGCCAGCAGCTTAGACAGGGGCGAGCAGTACTTC.

The count of this clonotype is one. V usage is TRBV20-1 and J usage is TRBJ2-3; tentatively, D is TRBD2 (6 bases). The length of the CDR3 is 12 residues. Germline values: CDR1 DFQATT, CDR2 SNEGSKA (reference sequence). Trimming left V 1 base short and J 10 bases short, with 12 bases between. CDR3 nucleotides: TGCAGTGCTAGAGGAGGGAGGCGTGCGCAGTATTTT. Amino acids: CSARGGRRAQYF.

The chain employs TRBV27 and TRBJ1-2; 7 bases are shared with TRBD1. CDR3 length: 15 amino acids. CDR1 is MNHEY and CDR2 is SMNVEV in the germline V gene (reference sequence). After removal of 1 base from V and 1 base from J, the junction contained 3 bases not matched to a gene. The CDR3, as DNA: TGTGCCAGCAGTTTATTAGGGGACAGTAACTATGGCTACACCTTC. This encodes CASSLLGDSNYGYTF.

This clonotype was counted a single time. CDR3 DNA: TGTGCCACCAGCACCGGACTTTGGCCCGATACGCAGTATTTT. As protein: CATSTGLWPDTQYF. This sequence joins TRBV24-1 and TRBJ2-3, with D perhaps matching TRBD2 (5 bases). The germline V gene has CDR1 KGHDR and CDR2 SFDVKD. Trimming cost V 7 bases and J 6 bases, with 16 bases left between them. The CDR3 is made up of 14 amino acids.

V and J are TRBV6-2 or TRBV6-3 and TRBJ2-7; the D is unclear. The germline gives CDR1 MNHEY, CDR2 SVGEGT. V lost 2 bases and J lost 2, with 13 bases in between. CDR3 length: 15 residues. CDR3 loop: CASSYHGFRPYEQYV. The CDR3 nucleotides are TGTGCCAGCAGTTACCACGGGTTTCGGCCCTACGAGCAGTACGTC.

The chain employs TRBV28 and TRBJ1-2; perhaps TRBD1 as D (6 bases). Germline assignment: CDR1 MDHEN and CDR2 SYDVKM. Trimming removed 9 bases from V and 0 bases from J, with 11 bases in between. This CDR3 has 13 residues. For the CDR3, the DNA is TGTGCCAGTTCCGGGACACCTAACTATGGCTACACCTTC. This codes for CASSGTPNYGYTF.

This chain links TRBV4-3 with TRBJ1-1; D is ambiguous. Deletions cut 3 bases from V and 1 base from J, with 21 bases between. CDR3 length: 18 residues. Germline V gives CDR1 LGHNA, CDR2 YSLEER. The CDR3 loop reads CASSQTLPAIRQNTEAFF. The CDR3 DNA is TGCGCCAGCAGCCAGACCCTCCCAGCAATCCGGCAGAACACTGAAGCTTTCTTT.

CDR3 residues: CASSQAGMGQFF. The CDR3, as DNA: TGTGCCAGCTCACAAGCAGGAATGGGGCAGTTCTTC. The chain joins TRBV18 to TRBJ2-1; no definite D call. Trimming shortened V by 4 bases and J by 12 bases, and 13 bases separated the two germline ends. CDR1 and CDR2 from the germline V gene are KGHSH and LQKENI. The CDR3 is 12 residues long.

The chain couples TRBV20-1 to TRBJ2-2, with D perhaps matching TRBD2 (5 bases). The CDR3 consists of 15 residues. Trimming removed 0 bases at V and 6 bases at J, with 14 bases between. Per the germline V gene, CDR1 is DFQATT and CDR2 is SNEGSKA (reference sequence). The CDR3 region has the DNA TGCAGTGCTAGAGATCGTCGACGGGGTCCCGGGGAGCTGTTTTTT. The encoded protein is CSARDRRRGPGELFF.

J is TRBJ2-1 and V is TRBV4-2; the D gene could be TRBD1 or TRBD2 (5 bases each). CDR1 and CDR2 from the germline V gene are LGHNA and YNFKEQ. Trimming removed 4 bases from V and 4 bases from J, with 20 bases in between. This CDR3 has 17 residues. CDR3 loop: CASSPGASSSTYNEQFF. In DNA, the CDR3 is TGTGCCAGCAGCCCCGGGGCTTCTTCTTCAACGTACAATGAGCAGTTCTTC.